This paragraph reports one T cell receptor beta chain. The Seattle patients joined while their infection was active and were tracked longitudinally afterward. Germline CDR1 reads MNHEY; CDR2 reads SMNVEV (reference sequence). This CDR3 spans 18 amino acids. The ends were cut back, 1 base at V and 4 bases at J, with 20 bases in the middle. This entry belongs to a study of blood T cell repertoires in COVID-19. About the research overall: COVID-19 samples, acute and convalescent, were from the United States, Italy and Spain. PBMCs, B-cell-depleted T cells, or T cells were the source of the cDNA or gDNA that made up the material.

Some clones are missing from TCRdb's copy, which holds only in-frame ones; the method was immunoSEQ multiplex PCR. Of 230,000 or so clones listed, 81% were seen once; the top ten hold around 7%. The sequenced sample was peripheral blood. The chain carries TRBV27 and TRBJ1-5; D gene uncertain. This sequence was found in an elderly woman with COVID-19, enrolled during active disease. This CDR3 is CASSLFPSQDFSNQPQHF. The CDR3 bases are TGTGCCAGCAGTTTATTCCCTTCGCAGGACTTCTCAAATCAGCCCCAGCATTTT.